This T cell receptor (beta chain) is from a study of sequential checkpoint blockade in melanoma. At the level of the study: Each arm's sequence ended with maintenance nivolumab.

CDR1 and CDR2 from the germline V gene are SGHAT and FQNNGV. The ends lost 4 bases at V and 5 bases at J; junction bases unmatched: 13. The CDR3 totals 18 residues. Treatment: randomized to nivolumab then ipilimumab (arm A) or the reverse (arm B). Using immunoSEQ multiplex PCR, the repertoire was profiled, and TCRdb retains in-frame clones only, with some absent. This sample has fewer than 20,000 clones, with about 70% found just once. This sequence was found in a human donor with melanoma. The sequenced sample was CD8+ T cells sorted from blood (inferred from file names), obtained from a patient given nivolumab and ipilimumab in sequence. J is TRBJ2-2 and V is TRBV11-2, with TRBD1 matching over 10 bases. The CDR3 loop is CASSSERTGGWQTGELFF. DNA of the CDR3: TGTGCCAGCAGCTCAGAGCGGACAGGGGGTTGGCAAACCGGGGAGCTGTTTTTT.